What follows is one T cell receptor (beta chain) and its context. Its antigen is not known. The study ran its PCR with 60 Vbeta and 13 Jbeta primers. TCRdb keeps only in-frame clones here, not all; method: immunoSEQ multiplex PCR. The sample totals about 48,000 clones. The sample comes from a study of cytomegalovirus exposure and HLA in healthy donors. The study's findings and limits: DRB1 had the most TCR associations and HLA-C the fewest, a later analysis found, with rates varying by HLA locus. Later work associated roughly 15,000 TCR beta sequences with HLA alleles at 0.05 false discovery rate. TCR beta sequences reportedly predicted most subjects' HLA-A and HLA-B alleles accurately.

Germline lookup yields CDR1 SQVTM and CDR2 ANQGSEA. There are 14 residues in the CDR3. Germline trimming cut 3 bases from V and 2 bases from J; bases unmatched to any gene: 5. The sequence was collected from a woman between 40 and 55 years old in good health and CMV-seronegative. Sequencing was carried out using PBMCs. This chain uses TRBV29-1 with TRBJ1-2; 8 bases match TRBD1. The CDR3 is CSVEGRGRNYGYTF. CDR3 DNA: TGCAGCGTTGAGGGCAGGGGGCGCAACTATGGCTACACCTTC.